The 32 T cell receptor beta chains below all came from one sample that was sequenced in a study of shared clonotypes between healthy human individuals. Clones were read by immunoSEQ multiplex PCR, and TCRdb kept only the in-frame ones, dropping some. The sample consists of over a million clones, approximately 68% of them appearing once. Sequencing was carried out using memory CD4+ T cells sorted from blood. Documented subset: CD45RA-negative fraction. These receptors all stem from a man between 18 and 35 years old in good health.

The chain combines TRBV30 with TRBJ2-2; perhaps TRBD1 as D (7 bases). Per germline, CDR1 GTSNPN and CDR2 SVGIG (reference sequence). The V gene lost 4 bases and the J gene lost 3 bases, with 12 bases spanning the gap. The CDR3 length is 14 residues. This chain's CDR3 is CAWKEGQYTGELFF. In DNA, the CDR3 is TGTGCCTGGAAGGAGGGACAGTACACCGGGGAGCTGTTTTTT.

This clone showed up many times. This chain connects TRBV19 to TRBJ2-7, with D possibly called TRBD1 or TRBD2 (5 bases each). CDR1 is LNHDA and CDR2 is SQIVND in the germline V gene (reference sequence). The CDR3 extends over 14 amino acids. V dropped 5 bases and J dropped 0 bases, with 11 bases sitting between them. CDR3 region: CASSRRDGSYEQYF. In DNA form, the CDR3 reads TGTGCCAGTAGTCGAAGGGACGGCTCCTACGAGCAGTACTTC.

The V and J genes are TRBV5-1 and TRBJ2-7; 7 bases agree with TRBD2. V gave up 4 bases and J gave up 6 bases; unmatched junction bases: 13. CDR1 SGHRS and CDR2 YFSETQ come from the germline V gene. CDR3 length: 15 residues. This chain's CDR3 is CASSKTSLSGGEQYF. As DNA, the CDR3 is TGCGCCAGCAGCAAGACTAGCCTTAGCGGTGGCGAGCAGTACTTC.

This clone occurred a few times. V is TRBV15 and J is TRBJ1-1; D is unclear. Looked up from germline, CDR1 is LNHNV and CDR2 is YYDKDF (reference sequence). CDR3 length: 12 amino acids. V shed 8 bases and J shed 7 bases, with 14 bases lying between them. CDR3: CATERYGDEAFF. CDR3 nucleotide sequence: TGTGCCACCGAGAGGTACGGGGATGAAGCTTTCTTT.

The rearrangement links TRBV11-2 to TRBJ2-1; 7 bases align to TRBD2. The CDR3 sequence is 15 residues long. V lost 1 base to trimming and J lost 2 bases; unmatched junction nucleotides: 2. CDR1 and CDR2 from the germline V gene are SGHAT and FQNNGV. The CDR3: CASSLVGTTYNEQFF. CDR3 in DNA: TGTGCCAGCAGCTTAGTAGGGACTACCTACAATGAGCAGTTCTTC.

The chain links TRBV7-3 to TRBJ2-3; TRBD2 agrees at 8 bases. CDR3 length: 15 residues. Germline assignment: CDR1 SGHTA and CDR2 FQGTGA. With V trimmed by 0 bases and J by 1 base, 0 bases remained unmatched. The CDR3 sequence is CASSLTSGGTDTQYF. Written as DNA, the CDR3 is TGTGCCAGCAGCTTAACTAGCGGGGGCACAGATACGCAGTATTTT.

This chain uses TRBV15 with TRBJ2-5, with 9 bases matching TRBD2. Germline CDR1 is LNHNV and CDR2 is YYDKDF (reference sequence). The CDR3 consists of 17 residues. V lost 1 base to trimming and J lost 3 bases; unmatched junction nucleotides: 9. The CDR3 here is CATSRVGGGAGEETQYF. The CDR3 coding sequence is TGTGCCACCAGCAGAGTTGGCGGGGGGGCGGGAGAAGAGACCCAGTACTTC.

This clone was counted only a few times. The CDR3 DNA sequence: TGTGCCTGGAGTGTAATCTCGTCCCAACAAGTTTTCTTT. Encoded protein: CAWSVISSQQVFF. The chain joins TRBV30 to TRBJ1-1; D uncertain. Germline-derived CDR1 and CDR2 are GTSNPN and SVGIG (reference sequence). The CDR3 runs 13 residues. Trimming pared 0 bases from V and 13 bases from J, leaving 18 bases between.

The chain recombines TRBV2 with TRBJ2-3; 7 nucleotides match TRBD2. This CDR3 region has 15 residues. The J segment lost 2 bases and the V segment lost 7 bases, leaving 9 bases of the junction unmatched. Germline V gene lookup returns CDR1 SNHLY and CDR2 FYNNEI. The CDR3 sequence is CASNRWEGITDTQYF. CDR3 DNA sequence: TGTGCCAGCAATCGGTGGGAGGGCATCACAGATACGCAGTATTTT.

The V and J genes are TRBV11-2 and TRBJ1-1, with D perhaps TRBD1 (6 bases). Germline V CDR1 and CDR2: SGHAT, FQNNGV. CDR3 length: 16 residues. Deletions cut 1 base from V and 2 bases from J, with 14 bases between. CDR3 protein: CASSLVAGVHNTEAFF. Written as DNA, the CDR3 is TGTGCCAGCAGCTTAGTGGCAGGGGTACACAACACTGAAGCTTTCTTT.

CDR3 residues: CASSPRQGPETQYF. The CDR3 nucleotides are TGTGCCAGCAGCCCCCGACAGGGACCAGAGACCCAGTACTTC. The rearrangement links TRBV7-2 to TRBJ2-5, with 7 bases lining up with TRBD1. The CDR3 spans 14 residues. J lost 4 bases, V lost 5 bases, and 7 bases had no gene match. CDR1 and CDR2 from the germline V gene are SGHTA and FQGNSA.

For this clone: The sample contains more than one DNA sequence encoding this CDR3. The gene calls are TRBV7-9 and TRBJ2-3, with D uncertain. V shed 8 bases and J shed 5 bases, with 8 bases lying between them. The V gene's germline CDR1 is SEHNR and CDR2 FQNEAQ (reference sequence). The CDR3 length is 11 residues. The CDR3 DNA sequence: TGTGCCAGCTCGGTAGGAGATACGCAGTATTTT. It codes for CASSVGDTQYF.

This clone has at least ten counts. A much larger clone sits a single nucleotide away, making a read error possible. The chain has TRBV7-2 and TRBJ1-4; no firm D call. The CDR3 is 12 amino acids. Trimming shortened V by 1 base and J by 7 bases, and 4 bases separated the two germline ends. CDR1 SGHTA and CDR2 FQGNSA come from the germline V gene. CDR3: CASSLEGEKLFF. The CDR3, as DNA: TGTGCCAGCAGCTTAGAAGGTGAAAAACTGTTTTTT.

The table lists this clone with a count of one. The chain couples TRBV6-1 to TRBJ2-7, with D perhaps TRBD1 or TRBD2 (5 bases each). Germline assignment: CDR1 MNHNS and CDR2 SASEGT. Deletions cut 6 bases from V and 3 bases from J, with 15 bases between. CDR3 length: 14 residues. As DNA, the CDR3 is TGTGCCAGCAGCCTAGCTACAGGAAACTACGAGCAGTACTTC. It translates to CASSLATGNYEQYF.

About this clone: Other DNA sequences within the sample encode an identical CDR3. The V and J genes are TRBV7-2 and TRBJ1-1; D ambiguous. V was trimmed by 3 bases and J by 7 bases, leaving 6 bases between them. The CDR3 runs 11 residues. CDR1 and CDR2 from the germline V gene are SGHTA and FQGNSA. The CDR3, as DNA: TGTGCCAGCAGCTTTGGGCGTGAAGCTTTCTTT. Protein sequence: CASSFGREAFF.

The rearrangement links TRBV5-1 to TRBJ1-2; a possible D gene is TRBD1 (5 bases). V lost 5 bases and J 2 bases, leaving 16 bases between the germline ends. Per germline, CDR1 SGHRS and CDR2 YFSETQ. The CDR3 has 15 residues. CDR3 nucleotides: TGCGCCAGCAGATCCCCTGGGGCCACCAACTATGGCTACACCTTC. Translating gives CASRSPGATNYGYTF.

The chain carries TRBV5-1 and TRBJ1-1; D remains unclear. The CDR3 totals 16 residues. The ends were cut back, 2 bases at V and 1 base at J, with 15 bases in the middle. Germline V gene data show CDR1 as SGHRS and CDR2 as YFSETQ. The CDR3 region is CASSFLIGPGNTEAFF. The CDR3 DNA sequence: TGCGCCAGCAGCTTCTTAATAGGCCCCGGGAACACTGAAGCTTTCTTT.

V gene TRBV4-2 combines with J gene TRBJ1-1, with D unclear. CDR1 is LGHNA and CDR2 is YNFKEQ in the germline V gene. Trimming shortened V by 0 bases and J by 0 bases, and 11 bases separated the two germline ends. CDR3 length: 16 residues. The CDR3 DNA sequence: TGTGCCAGCAGCCAAGATCGCCTGGGAGTGAACACTGAAGCTTTCTTT. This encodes CASSQDRLGVNTEAFF.

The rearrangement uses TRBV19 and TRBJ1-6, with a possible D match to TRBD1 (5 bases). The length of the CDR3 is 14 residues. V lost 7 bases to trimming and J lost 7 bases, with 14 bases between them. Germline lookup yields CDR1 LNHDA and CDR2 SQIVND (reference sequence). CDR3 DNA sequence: TGTGCCAGTACAACCGGGACCGAGAATTCACCCCTCCACTTT. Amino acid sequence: CASTTGTENSPLHF.

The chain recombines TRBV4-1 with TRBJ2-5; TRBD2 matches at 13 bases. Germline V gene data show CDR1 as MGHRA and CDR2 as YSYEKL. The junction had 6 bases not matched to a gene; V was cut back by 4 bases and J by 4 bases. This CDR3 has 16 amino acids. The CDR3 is CASSRRTSGGGETQYF. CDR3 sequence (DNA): TGCGCCAGCAGCCGTCGGACTAGCGGGGGAGGAGAGACCCAGTACTTC.

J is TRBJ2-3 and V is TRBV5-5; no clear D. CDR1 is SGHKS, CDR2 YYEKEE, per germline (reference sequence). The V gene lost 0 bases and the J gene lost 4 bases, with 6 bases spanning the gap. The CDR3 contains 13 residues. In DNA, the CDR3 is TGTGCCAGCAGCTTGGGACTCTCAGATACGCAGTATTTT. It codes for CASSLGLSDTQYF. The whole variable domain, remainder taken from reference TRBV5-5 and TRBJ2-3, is DAGVTQSPTHLIKTRGQQVTLRCSPISGHKSVSWYQQVLGQGPQFIFQYYEKEERGRGNFPDRFSARQFPNYSSELNVNALLLGDSALYLCASSLGLSDTQYFGPGTRLTVL.

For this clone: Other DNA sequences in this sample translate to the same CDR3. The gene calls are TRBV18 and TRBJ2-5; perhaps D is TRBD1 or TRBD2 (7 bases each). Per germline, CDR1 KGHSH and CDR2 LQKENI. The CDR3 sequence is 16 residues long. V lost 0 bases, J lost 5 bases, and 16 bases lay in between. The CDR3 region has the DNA TGTGCCAGCTCACCACCGCAGGGGGGGGGCCAGGAGACCCAGTACTTC. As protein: CASSPPQGGGQETQYF.

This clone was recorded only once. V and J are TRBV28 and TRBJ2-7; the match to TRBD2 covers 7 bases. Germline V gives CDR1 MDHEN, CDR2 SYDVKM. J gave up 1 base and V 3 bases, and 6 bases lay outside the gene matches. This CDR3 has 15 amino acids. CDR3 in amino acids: CASSLGGIPSYEQYF. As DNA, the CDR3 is TGTGCCAGCAGTTTGGGGGGGATTCCTTCCTACGAGCAGTACTTC.

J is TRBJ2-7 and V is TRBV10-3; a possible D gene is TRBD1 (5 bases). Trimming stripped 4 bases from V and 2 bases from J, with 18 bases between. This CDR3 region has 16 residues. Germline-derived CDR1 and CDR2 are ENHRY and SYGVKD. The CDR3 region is CAISGRILQGPYEQYF. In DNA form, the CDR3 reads TGTGCCATCAGTGGCAGAATATTGCAGGGCCCCTACGAGCAGTACTTC.

CDR3 nucleotide sequence: TGTGCCAGCAGTGAAAAGTGGTTAGGGGACACGTTTTTCGAGCAAGAGACCCAGTACTTC. Its translation is CASSEKWLGDTFFEQETQYF. The chain uses TRBV6-1 and TRBJ2-5; a weak D match, TRBD1 (6 bases). V was trimmed by 2 bases and J by 2 bases, leaving 27 bases between them. This CDR3 has 20 amino acids. Looked up from germline, CDR1 is MNHNS and CDR2 is SASEGT.

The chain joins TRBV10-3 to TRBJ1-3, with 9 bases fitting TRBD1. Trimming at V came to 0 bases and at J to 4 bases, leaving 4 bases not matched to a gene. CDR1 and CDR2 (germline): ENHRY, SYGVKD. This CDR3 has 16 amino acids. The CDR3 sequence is CAISESGQGQGNTIYF. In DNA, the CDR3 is TGTGCCATCAGTGAGTCGGGACAGGGCCAAGGAAACACCATATATTTT.

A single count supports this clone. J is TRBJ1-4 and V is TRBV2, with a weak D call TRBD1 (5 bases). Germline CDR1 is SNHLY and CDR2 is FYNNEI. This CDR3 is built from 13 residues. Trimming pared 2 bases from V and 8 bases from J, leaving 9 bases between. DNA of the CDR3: TGTGCCAGCAGTGAACAGGGTTTGGAAAAACTGTTTTTT. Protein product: CASSEQGLEKLFF.

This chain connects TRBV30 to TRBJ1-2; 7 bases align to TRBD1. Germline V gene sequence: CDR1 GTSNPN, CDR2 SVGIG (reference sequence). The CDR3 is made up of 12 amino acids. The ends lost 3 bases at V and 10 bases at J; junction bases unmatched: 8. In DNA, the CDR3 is TGTGCCTGGAGCCAGACAGGGATTGCCTACACCTTC. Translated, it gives CAWSQTGIAYTF.

CDR3 DNA: TGCGCCAGCAGCCGAGAGACTAGCGGGGGGCCGGCCGGGGAGCTGTTTTTT. Protein sequence: CASSRETSGGPAGELFF. The rearrangement links TRBV4-1 to TRBJ2-2; 13 bases fit TRBD2. V trimming: 4 bases; J trimming: 6 bases; junction bases outside the gene matches: 8. Germline V CDR1 and CDR2: MGHRA, YSYEKL. The CDR3 totals 17 residues.

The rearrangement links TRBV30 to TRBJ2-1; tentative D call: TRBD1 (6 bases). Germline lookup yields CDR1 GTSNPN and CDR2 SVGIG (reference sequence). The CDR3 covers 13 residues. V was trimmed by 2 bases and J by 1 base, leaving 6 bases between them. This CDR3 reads CAWSRGSYNEQFF. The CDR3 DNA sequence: TGTGCCTGGAGTAGGGGGTCCTACAATGAGCAGTTCTTC. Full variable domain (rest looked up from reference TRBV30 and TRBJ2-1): SQTIHQWPATLVQPVGSPLSLECTVEGTSNPNLYWYRQAAGRGLQLLFYSVGIGQISSEVPQNLSASRPQDRQFILSSKKLLLSDSGFYLCAWSRGSYNEQFFGPGTRLTVL.

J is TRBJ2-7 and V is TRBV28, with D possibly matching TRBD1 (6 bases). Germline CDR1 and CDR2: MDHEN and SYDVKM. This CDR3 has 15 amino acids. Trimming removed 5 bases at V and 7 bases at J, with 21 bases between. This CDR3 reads CASSPTGPALFEQYF. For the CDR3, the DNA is TGTGCCAGCAGTCCGACAGGTCCGGCTTTATTTGAGCAGTACTTC. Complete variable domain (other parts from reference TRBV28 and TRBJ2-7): DVKVTQSSRYLVKRTGEKVFLECVQDMDHENMFWYRQDPGLGLRLIYFSYDVKMKEKGDIPEGYSVSREKKERFSLILESASTNQTSMYLCASSPTGPALFEQYFGPGTRLTVT.

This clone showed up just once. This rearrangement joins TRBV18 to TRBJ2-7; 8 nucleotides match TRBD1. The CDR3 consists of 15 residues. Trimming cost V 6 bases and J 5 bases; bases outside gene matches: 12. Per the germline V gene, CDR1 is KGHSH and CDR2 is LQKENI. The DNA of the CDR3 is TGTGCCAGCTCCACCGCCAGGGGGCGCCCCAACGAGCAGTACTTC. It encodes CASSTARGRPNEQYF.